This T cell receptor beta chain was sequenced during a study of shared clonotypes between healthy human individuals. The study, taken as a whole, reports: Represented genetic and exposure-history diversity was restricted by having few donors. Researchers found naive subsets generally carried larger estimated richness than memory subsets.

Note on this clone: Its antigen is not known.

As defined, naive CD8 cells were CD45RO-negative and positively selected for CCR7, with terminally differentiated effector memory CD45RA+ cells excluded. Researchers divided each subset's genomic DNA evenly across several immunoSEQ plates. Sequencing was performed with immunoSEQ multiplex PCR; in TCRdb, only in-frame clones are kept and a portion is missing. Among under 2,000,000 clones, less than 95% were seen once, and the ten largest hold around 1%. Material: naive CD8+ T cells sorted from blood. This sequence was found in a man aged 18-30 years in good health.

CDR3 region: CASSEGTVGTGELFF. Written as DNA, the CDR3 is TGTGCCAGCAGTGAAGGGACGGTAGGCACCGGGGAGCTGTTTTTT. The chain links TRBV2 to TRBJ2-2, with no clear D. The V gene's germline CDR1 is SNHLY and CDR2 FYNNEI. V lost 1 base, J lost 4 bases, and 10 bases lay in between. The CDR3 sequence is 15 residues long.